This T cell receptor beta chain comes out of a study of blood T cell repertoires in COVID-19. Study background: There were acute and convalescent COVID-19 samples, and they came from the United States, Italy and Spain.

In the original analysis: Estimated nucleated cell counts came from reference gene primer amplification. Assay: immunoSEQ multiplex PCR; the TCRdb copy retains only in-frame clones and omits some. D and trimming were read from the DNA, whereas the V and J calls and clone size are those reported in that table. The table has 150,000 or so clones, roughly 80% seen once. This receptor was obtained from a human donor in a cohort sampled during active COVID-19. Material: peripheral blood.

The CDR3 DNA reads TGTGCCAGCAGCTTAGAAGGGGTAGCAGATACGCAGTATTTT. Translating it yields CASSLEGVADTQYF. The gene calls are TRBV7-6 and TRBJ2-3; possibly TRBD1 for D (5 bases). The germline gives CDR1 SGHVS, CDR2 FNYEAQ. The V and J ends lost 1 base and 4 bases respectively, with 9 bases between them. This CDR3 has 14 residues.